Below are 5 T cell receptor beta chains sequenced from a single sample in a study of OX40 agonist ivuxolimab in advanced cancers. This table comes from immunoSEQ multiplex PCR, and its TCRdb copy is limited to in-frame clones, with some not included. This table has 15,000 to 20,000 clones, over 75% appearing once. This sample comprised CD4+ or CD8+ T cells sorted from blood, obtained in a trial of the OX40 agonist ivuxolimab. These receptors originate from an adult with an advanced solid tumor such as melanoma, head and neck, liver or kidney cancer.

V gene TRBV11-2 combines with J gene TRBJ2-5; 7 bases agree with TRBD2. Per germline, CDR1 SGHAT and CDR2 FQNNGV. Losses at the gene ends were 0 bases for V and 5 bases for J; bases not matched to a gene: 12. This CDR3 has 17 residues. The CDR3: CASSLEVWLRGGETQYF. CDR3 coding DNA: TGTGCCAGCAGCTTAGAGGTTTGGCTGAGGGGAGGGGAGACCCAGTACTTC.

This chain uses TRBV11-2 with TRBJ2-2, with TRBD2 identical over 12 bases. J was trimmed by 6 bases and V by 1 base; bases with no gene match: 6. The CDR3 contains 17 residues. CDR1 is SGHAT and CDR2 is FQNNGV in the germline V gene. The CDR3 DNA reads as TGTGCCAGCAGCTTAGTCCCTAGCGGGAGGGCGGCCGGGGAGCTGTTTTTT. Translated: CASSLVPSGRAAGELFF.

The CDR3 loop reads CASKSVTEQETQYF. The CDR3 DNA follows: TGTGCCAGCAAAAGTGTGACAGAGCAAGAGACCCAGTACTTC. The chain joins TRBV6-6 to TRBJ2-5; TRBD1 might be the D (5 bases). CDR1 is MNHNY, CDR2 SVGAGI, per germline (reference sequence). Trimming took off 7 bases at V and 2 bases at J, with 14 bases between the two ends. The CDR3 runs to 14 residues.

The rearrangement joins TRBV11-3 to TRBJ2-7, with a tentative D call TRBD2 (6 bases). The germline V gene encodes CDR1 SGHNT and CDR2 YENEEA. The V end lost 3 bases, the J end lost 2 bases, and 11 bases lay between the germline ends. The CDR3 runs 14 residues. CDR3 DNA: TGTGCCAGCAGCTTCCCGGGAGTCCCCTACGAGCAGTACTTC. The encoded protein is CASSFPGVPYEQYF.

This clone has just a few counts. The rearrangement uses TRBV7-6 and TRBJ2-5; 8 nucleotides match TRBD1. The CDR3 loop spans 14 amino acids. The junction had 2 bases not matched to a gene; V was cut back by 5 bases and J by 0 bases. Germline lookup yields CDR1 SGHVS and CDR2 FNYEAQ. The CDR3 here is CASSPGQDQETQYF. The CDR3 region has the DNA TGTGCCAGCAGCCCGGGACAGGACCAAGAGACCCAGTACTTC.